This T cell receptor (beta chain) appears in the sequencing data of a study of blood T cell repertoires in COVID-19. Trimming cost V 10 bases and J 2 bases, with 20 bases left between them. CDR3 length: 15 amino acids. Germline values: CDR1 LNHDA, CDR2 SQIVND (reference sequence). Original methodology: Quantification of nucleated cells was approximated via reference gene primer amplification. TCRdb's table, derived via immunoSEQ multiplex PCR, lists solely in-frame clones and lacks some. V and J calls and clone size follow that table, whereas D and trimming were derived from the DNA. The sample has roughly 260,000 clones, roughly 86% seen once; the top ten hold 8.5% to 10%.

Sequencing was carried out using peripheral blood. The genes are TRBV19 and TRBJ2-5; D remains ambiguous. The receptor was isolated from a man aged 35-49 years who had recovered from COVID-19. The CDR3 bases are TGTGCCACCTCCAGATTCGACGCGGAGCAAGAGACCCAGTACTTC. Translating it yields CATSRFDAEQETQYF.